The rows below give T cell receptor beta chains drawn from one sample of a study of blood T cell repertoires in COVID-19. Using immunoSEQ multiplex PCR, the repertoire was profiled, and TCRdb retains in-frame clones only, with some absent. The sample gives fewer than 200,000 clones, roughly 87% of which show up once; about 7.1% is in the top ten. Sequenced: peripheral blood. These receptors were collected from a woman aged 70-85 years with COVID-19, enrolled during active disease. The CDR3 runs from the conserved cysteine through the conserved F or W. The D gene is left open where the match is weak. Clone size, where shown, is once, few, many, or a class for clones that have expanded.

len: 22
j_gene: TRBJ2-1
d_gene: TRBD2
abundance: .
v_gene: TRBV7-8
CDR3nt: TGTGCCAGCAGCTTAGTTGGCCAGGCTAGCGGGAGAAGGCTTACAATTGGCAATGAGCAGTTCTTC
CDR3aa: CASSLVGQASGRRLTIGNEQFF

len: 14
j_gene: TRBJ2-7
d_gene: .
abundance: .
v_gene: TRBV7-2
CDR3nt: TGTGCCAGCAGCTTATTCCCACGACTGAGCCTCAGCTTCTTC
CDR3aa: CASSLFPRLSLSFF

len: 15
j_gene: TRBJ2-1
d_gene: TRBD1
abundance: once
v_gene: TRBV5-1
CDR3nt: TGCGCCAGCAGCCCGGGACAGGGGGGGTTTAATGAGCAGTTCTTC
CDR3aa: CASSPGQGGFNEQFF

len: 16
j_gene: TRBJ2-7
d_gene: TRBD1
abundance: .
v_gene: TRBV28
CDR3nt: TGTGCCAGCAGAGACAATCCGGGACAGGGTCCTGACGAGCAGTACTTC
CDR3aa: CASRDNPGQGPDEQYF

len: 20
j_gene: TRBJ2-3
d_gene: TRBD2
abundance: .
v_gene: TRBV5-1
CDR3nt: TGCGCCAGCAGCTTGGCCGGGGGACTAGCGGGAGGCCCGTACACAGATACGCAGTATTTT
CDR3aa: CASSLAGGLAGGPYTDTQYF

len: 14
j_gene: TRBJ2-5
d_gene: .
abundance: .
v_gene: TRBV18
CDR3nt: TGTGCCAGCTCCCCAAAGGGGAATGGAGAGACCCAGTACTTC
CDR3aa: CASSPKGNGETQYF

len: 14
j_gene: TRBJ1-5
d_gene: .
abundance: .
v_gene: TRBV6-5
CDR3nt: TGTGCCAGCAGTTACTCGCGGGGAGGTCAGCCCCAGCATTTT
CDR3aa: CASSYSRGGQPQHF

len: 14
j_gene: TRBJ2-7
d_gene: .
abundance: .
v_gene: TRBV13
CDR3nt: TGTGCCAGCGCTCAGAGGGGGTCCATCTACGAGCAGTACTTC
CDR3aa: CASAQRGSIYEQYF

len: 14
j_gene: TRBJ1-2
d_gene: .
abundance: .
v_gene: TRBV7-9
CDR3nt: TGTGCCAGCAGCTTAGGCCGGGACATCTATGGCTACACCTTC
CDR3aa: CASSLGRDIYGYTF

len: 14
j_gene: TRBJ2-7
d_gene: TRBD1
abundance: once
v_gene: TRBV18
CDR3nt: TGTGCCAGCTCACTCGACAGGGGGCGGTTCGAGCAGTACTTC
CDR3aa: CASSLDRGRFEQYF

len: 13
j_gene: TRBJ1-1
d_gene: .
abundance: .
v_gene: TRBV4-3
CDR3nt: TGCGCCAGCAGCCAAGATGTCGGCACTGAAGCTTTCTTT
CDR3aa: CASSQDVGTEAFF

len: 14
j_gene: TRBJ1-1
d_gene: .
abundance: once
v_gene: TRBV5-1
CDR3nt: TGCGCCAGCAGCTTGGGCAGGGCGGACACTGAAGCTTTCTTT
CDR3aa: CASSLGRADTEAFF

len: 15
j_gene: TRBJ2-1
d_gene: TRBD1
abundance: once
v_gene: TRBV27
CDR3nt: TGTGCCAGCAGTTCAAGACAGGGGGCAGGCAATGAGCAGTTCTTC
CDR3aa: CASSSRQGAGNEQFF

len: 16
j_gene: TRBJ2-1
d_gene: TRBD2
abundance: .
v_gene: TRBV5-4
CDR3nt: TGTGCCAGCAGCCCGGGACTAGCGGCAGAGTACAATGAGCAGTTCTTC
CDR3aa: CASSPGLAAEYNEQFF

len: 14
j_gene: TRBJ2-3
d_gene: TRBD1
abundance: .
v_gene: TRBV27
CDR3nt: TGTGCCAGCAGTCCTCGGACAGGGGGGGATACGCAGTATTTT
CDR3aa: CASSPRTGGDTQYF

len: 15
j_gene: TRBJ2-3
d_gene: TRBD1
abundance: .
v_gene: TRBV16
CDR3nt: TGTGCCAGCAGCCGAGACAGGGGGCTGGCAGATACGCAGTATTTT
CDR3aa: CASSRDRGLADTQYF

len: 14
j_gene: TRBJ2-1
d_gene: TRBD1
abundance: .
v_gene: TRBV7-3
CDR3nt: TGTGCCAGCAGCTCCGGACAGGCACACAATGAGCAGTTCTTC
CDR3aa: CASSSGQAHNEQFF

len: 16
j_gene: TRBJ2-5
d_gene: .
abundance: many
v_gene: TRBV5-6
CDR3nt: TGTGCCAGCAGAATGGCTTGGGGAGGCATCCAAGAGACCCAGTACTTC
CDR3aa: CASRMAWGGIQETQYF

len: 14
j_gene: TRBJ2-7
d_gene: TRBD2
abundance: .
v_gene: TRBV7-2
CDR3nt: TGTGCCAGCAGCAAGGGACTAGCGGCGTACGAGCAGTACTTC
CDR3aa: CASSKGLAAYEQYF

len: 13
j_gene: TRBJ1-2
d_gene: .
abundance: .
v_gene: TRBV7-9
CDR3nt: TGTGCCAGCAGCTTACTGCAGGGGTATGGCTACACCTTC
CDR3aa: CASSLLQGYGYTF

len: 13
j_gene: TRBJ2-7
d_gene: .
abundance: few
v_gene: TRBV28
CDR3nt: TGTGCCAGCAAAGTAGGAGCGGGCTTAGAGCAGTACTTC
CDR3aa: CASKVGAGLEQYF

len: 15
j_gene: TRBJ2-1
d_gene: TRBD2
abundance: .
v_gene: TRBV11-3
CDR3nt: TGTGCCAGCAGCCCAGAGGCTAGCGGGTACAATGAGCAGTTCTTC
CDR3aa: CASSPEASGYNEQFF

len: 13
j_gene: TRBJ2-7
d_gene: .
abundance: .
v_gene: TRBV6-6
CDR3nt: TGTGCCAGTTCGGGACTTCTCTTTTCGGGGCAGTACTTC
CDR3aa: CASSGLLFSGQYF

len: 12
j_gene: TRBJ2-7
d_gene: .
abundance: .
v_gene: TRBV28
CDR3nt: TGTGCCACCTCAGGGGACCCCTACGAGCAGTACTTC
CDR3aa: CATSGDPYEQYF

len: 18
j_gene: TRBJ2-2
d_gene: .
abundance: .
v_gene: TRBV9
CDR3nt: TGTGCCAGCAGCGTCGGTGGATTAGCGGTACGGAGCGCCGGGGAGCTGTTTTTT
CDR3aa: CASSVGGLAVRSAGELFF

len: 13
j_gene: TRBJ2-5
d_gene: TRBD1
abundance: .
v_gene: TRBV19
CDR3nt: TGTGCCAGTGGGACAGGGGGAACGGAGACCCAGTACTTC
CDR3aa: CASGTGGTETQYF